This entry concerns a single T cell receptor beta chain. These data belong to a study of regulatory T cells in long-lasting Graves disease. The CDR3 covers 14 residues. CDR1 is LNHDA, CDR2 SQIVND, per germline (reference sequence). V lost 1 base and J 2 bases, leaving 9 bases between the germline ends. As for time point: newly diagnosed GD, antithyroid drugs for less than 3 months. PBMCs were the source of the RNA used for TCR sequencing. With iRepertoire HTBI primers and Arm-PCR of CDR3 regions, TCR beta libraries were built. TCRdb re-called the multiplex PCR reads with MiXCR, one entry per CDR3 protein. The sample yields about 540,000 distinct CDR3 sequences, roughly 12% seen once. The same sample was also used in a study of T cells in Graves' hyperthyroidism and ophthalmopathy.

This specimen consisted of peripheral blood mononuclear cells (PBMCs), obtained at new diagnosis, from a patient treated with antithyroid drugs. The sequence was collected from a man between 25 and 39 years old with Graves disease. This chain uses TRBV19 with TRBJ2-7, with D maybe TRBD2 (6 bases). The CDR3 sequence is CASSIASAAYEQYF. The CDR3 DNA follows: TGTGCCAGTAGTATAGCTAGCGCGGCCTACGAGCAGTACTTC.